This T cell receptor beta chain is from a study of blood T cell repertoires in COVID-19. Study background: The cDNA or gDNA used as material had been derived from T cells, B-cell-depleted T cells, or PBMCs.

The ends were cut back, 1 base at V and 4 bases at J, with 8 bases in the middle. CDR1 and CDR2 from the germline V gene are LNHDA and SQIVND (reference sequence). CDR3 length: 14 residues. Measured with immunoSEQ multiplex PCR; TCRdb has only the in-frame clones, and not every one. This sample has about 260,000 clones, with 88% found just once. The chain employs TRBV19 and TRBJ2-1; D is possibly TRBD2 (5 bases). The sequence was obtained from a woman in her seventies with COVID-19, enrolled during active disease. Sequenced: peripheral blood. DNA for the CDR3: TGTGCCAGTAGTATAGGGACTTATTACAATGAGCAGTTCTTC. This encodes CASSIGTYYNEQFF.